This section outlines one T cell receptor (beta chain) sequence together with its context. These data are taken from a study of breast tumors, draining lymph nodes, adjacent tissues. Per the germline V gene, CDR1 is SGHNT and CDR2 is YYREEE (reference sequence). The V end lost 0 bases, the J end lost 4 bases, and 7 bases lay between the germline ends. The CDR3 consists of 13 residues. TCRdb re-called the multiplex PCR reads through MiXCR, storing one row per CDR3 protein. The profile shows more than 10,000 distinct CDR3 sequences, 62% of them singletons. This receptor was identified in a female donor with breast cancer. Some clones in this sample may be carry-over from other donors' samples. Material for sequencing was tumor-adjacent breast tissue. The chain is built from TRBV5-4 and TRBJ1-2, with D perhaps TRBD1 (5 bases). CDR3: CASSLADSYGYTF. The CDR3 region has the DNA TGTGCCAGCAGCTTGGCCGACAGCTATGGCTACACCTTC.